A single sample is the source of the 20 T cell receptor beta chains below, sequenced in a study of blood T cell repertoires in COVID-19. Method: immunoSEQ multiplex PCR; TCRdb's copy keeps in-frame clones and lacks some. The table includes tens of thousands of clones, about nine tenths detected once. The sample was peripheral blood. Every receptor here comes from a woman aged 80 or older with active or convalescent COVID-19.

The chain has TRBV21-1 and TRBJ1-3; no check of the table's D call, TRBD1, against the DNA was made. TRBV21-1 is labeled a pseudogene. The CDR3 sequence is 12 residues long. CDR3 nucleotides: TGTGCCAGCATGTTCCCAGTAAACACCATATATTTT. Translating gives CASMFPVNTIYF.

The V call is TRBV10-2, the J call TRBJ1-2; the match to TRBD1 covers 8 bases. Germline CDR1 and CDR2: WSHSY and SAAADI. Trimming cost V 5 bases and J 7 bases; bases outside gene matches: 3. The CDR3 is 12 residues long. This CDR3 reads CASSRTGFGYTF. The CDR3 DNA follows: TGCGCCAGCAGTAGGACAGGGTTTGGCTACACCTTC.

This rearrangement joins TRBV2 to TRBJ1-5; no clear D gene. V lost 7 bases, J lost 0 bases, and 10 bases lay in between. Germline-derived CDR1 and CDR2 are SNHLY and FYNNEI. This CDR3 is built from 14 residues. Written as DNA, the CDR3 is TGTGCCAGCACCGGTCTCTTTAGCAATCAGCCCCAGCATTTT. Translated, it gives CASTGLFSNQPQHF.

The rearrangement uses TRBV7-8 and TRBJ1-5; D unclear. The ends were cut back, 1 base at V and 5 bases at J, with 9 bases in the middle. The CDR3 length is 14 residues. The germline V gene encodes CDR1 SGHVS and CDR2 FQNEAQ. The CDR3 region has the DNA TGTGCCAGCAGCTTAGTTCCGCGGGATCAGCCCCAGCATTTT. This encodes CASSLVPRDQPQHF.

The chain carries TRBV7-2 and TRBJ1-5; TRBD1 matches at 7 bases. V trimming: 0 bases; J trimming: 6 bases; junction bases outside the gene matches: 5. Germline CDR1 is SGHTA and CDR2 is FQGNSA. The CDR3 extends over 15 amino acids. CDR3 sequence reads: CASSLAPTGVQPQHF. For the CDR3, the DNA is TGTGCCAGCAGCTTAGCGCCAACAGGGGTTCAGCCCCAGCATTTT.

This clone occurred a few times. The genes are TRBV7-2 and TRBJ1-6; weak D call: TRBD1 (5 bases). Trimming pared 4 bases from V and 6 bases from J, leaving 16 bases between. The CDR3 loop spans 16 amino acids. CDR1 is SGHTA and CDR2 is FQGNSA in the germline V gene. Written as DNA, the CDR3 is TGTGCCAGCAGCTCCCCGGGGGTTCGGTTTAATTCACCCCTCCACTTT. Its translation is CASSSPGVRFNSPLHF.

This rearrangement joins TRBV4-3 to TRBJ2-1, with 7 bases matching TRBD1. The CDR3 covers 13 residues. J was trimmed by 14 bases and V by 0 bases; bases with no gene match: 7. CDR1 is LGHNA, CDR2 YSLEER, per germline. DNA for the CDR3: TGCGCCAGCAGCCAAGATCTGAGGGGGCAGGAGTTCTTC. It translates to CASSQDLRGQEFF.

The chain couples TRBV30 to TRBJ1-1, with D possibly TRBD1 on 5 matching bases. V was trimmed by 3 bases and J by 6 bases, leaving 23 bases between them. Germline lookup yields CDR1 GTSNPN and CDR2 SVGIG (reference sequence). The CDR3 has 16 amino acids. In nucleotides, the CDR3 is TGTGCCTGGAGGGGGCCCCGGGACTACGTTTTTCCTGAAGCTTTCTTT. The encoded protein is CAWRGPRDYVFPEAFF.

J is TRBJ1-2 and V is TRBV24-1; a possible D gene is TRBD1 (6 bases). The CDR3 is 15 amino acids. V lost 5 bases and J 5 bases, leaving 17 bases between the germline ends. CDR1 and CDR2 from the germline V gene are KGHDR and SFDVKD. CDR3 region: CATSGVPGDPYGYTF. CDR3 coding DNA: TGTGCCACCAGTGGGGTCCCAGGGGACCCTTATGGCTACACCTTC.

This clone has only a few counts. This chain joins TRBV13 and TRBJ1-5, with unresolved D. The V gene's germline CDR1 is PRHDT and CDR2 FYEKMQ (reference sequence). The germline V and J ends were trimmed by 0 bases and 8 bases, with 8 bases remaining between them. This CDR3 region has 13 residues. In nucleotides, the CDR3 is TGTGCCAGCAGCTTAGGCCGGTATGAGCCCCAGCATTTT. This codes for CASSLGRYEPQHF.

The gene calls are TRBV28 and TRBJ1-4, with 11 positions matching TRBD1. The CDR3 spans 14 residues. J was trimmed by 8 bases and V by 4 bases; bases with no gene match: 3. In germline, CDR1 is MDHEN, CDR2 SYDVKM. CDR3: CASSSGQGAEKLFF. The CDR3 DNA follows: TGTGCCAGCAGTTCCGGACAGGGGGCCGAAAAACTGTTTTTT.

The J gene is TRBJ2-5, the V gene TRBV15, with D perhaps TRBD2 (6 bases). Germline V gene data show CDR1 as LNHNV and CDR2 as YYDKDF (reference sequence). CDR3 length: 16 residues. Trimming stripped 5 bases from V and 3 bases from J, with 19 bases between. The chain's CDR3 is CATSSYGREAEETQYF. In DNA, the CDR3 is TGTGCCACCAGCTCATACGGGCGGGAAGCGGAAGAGACCCAGTACTTC.

The chain employs TRBV19 and TRBJ2-2, with D unclear. V dropped 7 bases and J dropped 6 bases, with 9 bases sitting between them. The germline V gene has CDR1 LNHDA and CDR2 SQIVND (reference sequence). The CDR3 consists of 12 residues. DNA of the CDR3: TGTGCCAGTACCGTTTCAGCCGGGGAGCTGTTTTTT. Its translation: CASTVSAGELFF. Full variable domain (outside the CDR3, taken from reference TRBV19 and TRBJ2-2): DGGITQSPKYLFRKEGQNVTLSCEQNLNHDAMYWYRQDPGQGLRLIYYSQIVNDFQKGDIAEGYSVSREKKESFPLTVTSAQKNPTAFYLCASTVSAGELFFGEGSRLTVL.

The chain combines TRBV7-2 with TRBJ1-2; D unclear. The germline V gene encodes CDR1 SGHTA and CDR2 FQGNSA. The CDR3 runs to 15 residues. Trimming removed 1 base from V and 2 bases from J, with 11 bases in between. CDR3 in amino acids: CASSLDYAENYGYTF. For the CDR3, the DNA is TGTGCCAGCAGCTTAGATTACGCGGAGAACTATGGCTACACCTTC.

This chain links TRBV3-1 (or the pseudogene TRBV3-2) with TRBJ1-6, with D perhaps TRBD1 (5 bases). V gave up 3 bases and J gave up 9 bases, with 15 bases separating them. Germline V gene sequence: CDR1 LGHDT, CDR2 YNNKEL (reference sequence). This CDR3 comprises 15 residues. The CDR3 reads CASSQGPTGVSPLHF. CDR3 DNA: TGTGCCAGCAGCCAGGGGCCCACCGGTGTTTCACCCCTCCACTTT.

The chain uses TRBV12-5 and TRBJ1-2; D perhaps matches TRBD1 (6 bases). Trimming removed 1 base at V and 3 bases at J, with 15 bases between. Looked up from germline, CDR1 is LGHNT and CDR2 is FRNRAP. The CDR3 is 16 residues long. CDR3: CASGLDRQEQDYGYTF. The DNA for the CDR3 is TGTGCTAGTGGTTTGGATCGACAGGAGCAAGACTATGGCTACACCTTC.

The J gene is TRBJ1-5, the V gene TRBV5-1, with D possibly matching TRBD1 (5 bases). CDR3 length: 15 residues. Trimming shortened V by 4 bases and J by 2 bases, and 13 bases separated the two germline ends. Looked up from germline, CDR1 is SGHRS and CDR2 is YFSETQ. The DNA of the CDR3 is TGCGCCAGCAGCCTCATCGGGGGGGGCAATCAGCCCCAGCATTTT. Translation: CASSLIGGGNQPQHF.

V and J are TRBV4-2 and TRBJ2-2; 11 bases match TRBD2. The germline CDR1 and CDR2 sequences are LGHNA and YNFKEQ. V lost 4 bases to trimming and J lost 2 bases; unmatched junction nucleotides: 6. The CDR3 length is 17 residues. Here the CDR3 DNA reads TGTGCCAGCAGCCCCTACCTAGCGGGGGGAAACACCGGGGAGCTGTTTTTT. Translated: CASSPYLAGGNTGELFF.

This clone turned up a few times. As DNA, the CDR3 is TGCGCCAGCAGCCCGGGACACGGGACCACCGGGGAGCTGTTTTTT. Residues: CASSPGHGTTGELFF. V gene TRBV5-1 combines with J gene TRBJ2-2; TRBD1 might be the D (6 bases). The V gene lost 4 bases and the J gene lost 4 bases, with 14 bases spanning the gap. Germline-derived CDR1 and CDR2 are SGHRS and YFSETQ. The CDR3 extends over 15 amino acids.

This clone was detected once. J is TRBJ1-4 and V is TRBV7-6; 8 bases match TRBD1. The V gene's germline CDR1 is SGHVS and CDR2 FNYEAQ. CDR3 size: 15 residues. The V gene end was trimmed by 4 bases and the J gene end by 3 bases; junction bases not matched to a gene: 4. CDR3 residues: CASSSLDRANEKLFF. The CDR3 coding sequence is TGTGCCAGCAGCTCCCTGGACAGGGCTAATGAAAAACTGTTTTTT.